This T cell receptor beta chain was captured by sequencing in a study of post-analysis software for immune sequencing data. The study's findings and limits: Roughly 5 TRBV segments were significantly more frequent in patients than in controls. TRBV5-6, TRBV5-1 and TRBV20-1 were among these segments.

This clonotype was seen only once. The antigen remains undetermined. The CDR3 is 17 amino acids. CDR1 is MRHNA, CDR2 SNTAGT, per germline. Unique molecular identifiers were present in the TCR beta cDNA libraries. TCRdb fed the PCR reads into MiXCR, producing one record per CDR3 protein. The repertoire holds roughly 800,000 distinct CDR3 sequences, with approximately 50% as singletons. The rearrangement links TRBV6-4 to TRBJ2-5, with TRBD2 matching over 11 bases. The DNA matches TRBJ2-7 better at its end, which makes the J call doubtful. This clonotype was obtained from a girl aged 10-17 years with multiple sclerosis. Material: blood. The CDR3 region has the DNA TGTGCCAGCACTTCGCGGCTAGCGGGAGGTGAGAACAACGAGCAGTACTTC. Its protein product is CASTSRLAGGENNEQYF.